The sequence of this TCR beta chain was determined in a study of control samples from healthy donors and cancer patients. Produced via immunoSEQ multiplex PCR; TCRdb's table is partial and in-frame only. The sample holds 75,000 to 100,000 clones; about 86% are singletons and the top ten take over 12%. The germline gives CDR1 SQVTM, CDR2 ANQGSEA. The CDR3 runs to 11 residues. V was trimmed by 7 bases and J by 7 bases, leaving 13 bases between them. The sequence was collected from a man aged 30-40 years in good health. Specimen: blood. The chain is built from TRBV29-1 and TRBJ1-2; D is uncertain. The DNA of the CDR3 is TGCAGCGCCGCAGGCCTTTTTGGCTACACCTTC. Protein product: CSAAGLFGYTF.